The next 14 T cell receptor beta chains were all read from a single sample in a study of blood T cell repertoires in COVID-19. This table comes from immunoSEQ multiplex PCR, and its TCRdb copy is limited to in-frame clones, with some not included. The top ten clones hold over 2% of a sample with 50,000 or so clones, 86% of them seen once. The sample consisted of peripheral blood. The receptors were gathered from a woman aged 55-70 years with acute or convalescent COVID-19.

The genes are TRBV11-1 and TRBJ1-2; 7 bases are a match to TRBD1. Per germline, CDR1 SGHAT and CDR2 FQDESV (reference sequence). There are 13 residues in the CDR3. The trim removed 5 bases at V and 7 bases at J, leaving 7 bases unmatched. This CDR3 reads CASSNRQGSGYTF. The CDR3 nucleotides read TGTGCCAGCAGCAACCGACAGGGCAGTGGCTACACCTTC. The full variable domain, in which reference TRBV11-1 and TRBJ1-2 provide the parts outside the CDR3, is EAEVAQSPRYKITEKSQAVAFWCDPISGHATLYWYRQILGQGPELLVQFQDESVVDDSQLPKDRFSAERLKGVDSTLKIQPAELGDSAMYLCASSNRQGSGYTFGSGTRLTVV.

As DNA, the CDR3 is TGTGCCAGCAGTTCGAGGACAACTAATGAAAAACTGTTTTTT. Its translation: CASSSRTTNEKLFF. This chain joins TRBV6-6 and TRBJ1-4; D is unresolved. The CDR3 is 14 residues long. V lost 4 bases to trimming and J lost 0 bases, with 6 bases between them. Germline V gene data show CDR1 as MNHNY and CDR2 as SVGAGI (reference sequence).

The genes are TRBV5-1 and TRBJ1-1; 8 positions match TRBD1. The CDR3 runs to 16 residues. The germline CDR1 and CDR2 sequences are SGHRS and YFSETQ. V was pared by 0 bases and J by 5 bases, with 9 bases of the junction left unmatched. In nucleotides, the CDR3 is TGCGCCAGCAGCTTGGGGACAGGGCTCTTAGGTACTGAAGCTTTCTTT. It translates to CASSLGTGLLGTEAFF. The entire variable domain, with the rest obtained from reference TRBV5-1 and TRBJ1-1, is as follows: KAGVTQTPRYLIKTRGQQVTLSCSPISGHRSVSWYQQTPGQGLQFLFEYFSETQRNKGNFPGRFSGRQFSNSRSEMNVSTLELGDSALYLCASSLGTGLLGTEAFFGQGTRLTVV.

The CDR3 coding sequence is TGCGCCAGCAGCCCGACAGGGGACTATGGCTACACCTTC. Amino acids: CASSPTGDYGYTF. The rearrangement joins TRBV5-1 to TRBJ1-2, with TRBD1 identical over 8 bases. The V segment lost 4 bases and the J segment 3 bases; nucleotides outside the gene matches: 2. The germline gives CDR1 SGHRS, CDR2 YFSETQ. This CDR3 is 13 amino acids long.

The CDR3 is CASRFNSYSYNEQFF. CDR3 bases: TGCGCCAGCAGATTCAACTCCTACTCCTACAATGAGCAGTTCTTC. This rearrangement joins TRBV4-1 to TRBJ2-1; D is uncertain. The germline V and J ends were trimmed by 6 bases and 0 bases, with 12 bases remaining between them. Germline V gene lookup returns CDR1 MGHRA and CDR2 YSYEKL. This CDR3 has 15 residues.

This clone was detected only once. The V and J genes are TRBV28 and TRBJ1-3; no firm D call. The V and J ends lost 5 bases and 7 bases respectively, with 9 bases between them. CDR3 length equals 12 residues. Germline CDR1 and CDR2: MDHEN and SYDVKM. The CDR3 coding sequence is TGTGCCAGCAGTCCTCCCGGGAACACCATATATTTT. Its translation is CASSPPGNTIYF.

The chain couples TRBV27 to TRBJ2-1, with 9 nucleotides matching TRBD2. J was trimmed by 4 bases and V by 6 bases; bases with no gene match: 13. The CDR3 has 17 residues. The germline gives CDR1 MNHEY, CDR2 SMNVEV (reference sequence). The CDR3 nucleotides are TGTGCCAGCAGCCGAGCGACTAGCGGACATCTGTACAATGAGCAGTTCTTC. It yields the protein CASSRATSGHLYNEQFF.

This clone was observed a few times. The chain is built from TRBV20-1 and TRBJ2-3; D unresolved. Trimming pared 3 bases from V and 0 bases from J, leaving 7 bases between. CDR3 size: 13 residues. CDR1 is DFQATT and CDR2 is SNEGSKA in the germline V gene (reference sequence). The CDR3 region is CSASLVSTDTQYF. The CDR3 nucleotides read TGCAGTGCTAGTTTAGTGAGCACAGATACGCAGTATTTT.

The chain joins TRBV21-1 to TRBJ1-5. TRBV21-1 is classified as a pseudogene. The CDR3 covers 16 residues. The CDR3 loop reads CASSKGPPRGARAQHF. The CDR3, as DNA: TGTGCCAGCAGCAAAGGCCCGCCACGGGGGGCGAGGGCCCAGCATTTT.

The J gene is TRBJ2-2, the V gene TRBV25-1; possible D gene TRBD1, 5 bases. Germline CDR1 reads MGHDK; CDR2 reads SYGVNS. This CDR3 has 11 residues. Trimming cost V 6 bases and J 8 bases, with 7 bases left between them. CDR3 region: CASRGPGELFF. In nucleotides, the CDR3 is TGTGCCAGCAGGGGGCCTGGGGAGCTGTTTTTT.

This rearrangement joins TRBV28 to TRBJ1-2; no definite D call. This CDR3 spans 12 amino acids. V lost 5 bases to trimming and J lost 0 bases, with 4 bases between them. CDR1 is MDHEN and CDR2 is SYDVKM in the germline V gene. CDR3 sequence (DNA): TGTGCCAGCAGTGCGGCTAACTATGGCTACACCTTC. Encoded protein: CASSAANYGYTF.

The chain carries TRBV5-1 and TRBJ2-2; 9 nucleotides match TRBD2. V shed 0 bases and J 3 bases; nucleotides not matched to a gene: 3. Germline CDR1 SGHRS, CDR2 YFSETQ. The CDR3 has 16 residues. The CDR3 is CASSLVPSGDTGELFF. DNA of the CDR3: TGCGCCAGCAGCTTGGTGCCTAGCGGGGACACCGGGGAGCTGTTTTTT.

The rearrangement uses TRBV19 and TRBJ2-7; D remains ambiguous. The V end lost 5 bases, the J end lost 0 bases, and 11 bases lay between the germline ends. CDR3 length equals 14 residues. CDR1 and CDR2 (germline): LNHDA, SQIVND (reference sequence). CDR3 sequence reads: CASSSRISSYEQYF. The CDR3 bases are TGTGCCAGTAGTTCGCGAATAAGCTCCTACGAGCAGTACTTC.

This clone was seen only once. The chain is built from TRBV6-6 and TRBJ1-1; D remains unclear. CDR1 and CDR2 from the germline V gene are MNHNY and SVGAGI (reference sequence). CDR3 size: 13 residues. V was shortened by 0 bases and J by 5 bases, with 7 bases between the two germline ends. The CDR3 DNA follows: TGTGCCAGCAGTTACTCGGGGAGAACTGAAGCTTTCTTT. It encodes CASSYSGRTEAFF.